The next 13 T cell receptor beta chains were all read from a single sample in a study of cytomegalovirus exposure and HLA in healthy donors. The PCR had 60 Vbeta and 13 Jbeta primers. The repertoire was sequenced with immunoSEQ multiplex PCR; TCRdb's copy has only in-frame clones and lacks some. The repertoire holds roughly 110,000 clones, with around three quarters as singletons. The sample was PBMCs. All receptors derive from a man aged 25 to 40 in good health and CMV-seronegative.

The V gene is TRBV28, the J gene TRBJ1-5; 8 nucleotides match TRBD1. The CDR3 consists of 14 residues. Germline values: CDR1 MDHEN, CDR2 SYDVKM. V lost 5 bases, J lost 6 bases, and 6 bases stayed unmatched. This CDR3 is CASSNRGFSQPQHF. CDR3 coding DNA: TGTGCCAGCAGTAACAGGGGGTTTAGTCAGCCCCAGCATTTT.

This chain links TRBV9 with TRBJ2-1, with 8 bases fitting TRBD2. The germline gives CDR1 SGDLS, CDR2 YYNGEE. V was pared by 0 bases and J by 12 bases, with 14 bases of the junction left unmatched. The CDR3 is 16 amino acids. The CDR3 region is CASSVEEAGATFRQFF. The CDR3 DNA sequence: TGTGCCAGCAGCGTAGAAGAAGCGGGGGCCACTTTTAGGCAGTTCTTC.

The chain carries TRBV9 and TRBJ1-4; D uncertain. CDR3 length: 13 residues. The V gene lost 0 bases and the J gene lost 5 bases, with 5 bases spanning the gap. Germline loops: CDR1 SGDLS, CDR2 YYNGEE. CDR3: CASSVGQNEKLFF. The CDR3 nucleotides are TGTGCCAGCAGCGTAGGTCAGAATGAAAAACTGTTTTTT.

The CDR3 loop is CASSAETRVSYEQYF. The CDR3, as DNA: TGTGCCAGCAGCGCCGAGACTAGGGTCTCCTACGAGCAGTACTTC. The gene calls are TRBV5-6 and TRBJ2-7; possibly TRBD2 for D (6 bases). The V and J ends lost 4 bases and 0 bases respectively, with 14 bases between them. Germline V lookup: CDR1 SGHDT, CDR2 YYEEEE. The CDR3 covers 15 residues.

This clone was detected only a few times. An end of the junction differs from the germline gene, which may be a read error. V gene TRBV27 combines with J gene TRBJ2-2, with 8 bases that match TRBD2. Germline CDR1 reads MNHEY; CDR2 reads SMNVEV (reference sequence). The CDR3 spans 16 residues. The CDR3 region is CASPKGRGGEHRGAVF. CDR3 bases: TGTGCCAGCCCAAAAGGTCGGGGGGGCGAACACCGGGGAGCTGTTTTT.

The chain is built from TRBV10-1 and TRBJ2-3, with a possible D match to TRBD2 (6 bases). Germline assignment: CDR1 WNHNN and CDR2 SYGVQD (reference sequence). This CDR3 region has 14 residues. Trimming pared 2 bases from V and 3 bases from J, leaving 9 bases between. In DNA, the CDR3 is TGCGCCAGCAGTGAGGCGGGAATAACAGATACGCAGTATTTT. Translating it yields CASSEAGITDTQYF.

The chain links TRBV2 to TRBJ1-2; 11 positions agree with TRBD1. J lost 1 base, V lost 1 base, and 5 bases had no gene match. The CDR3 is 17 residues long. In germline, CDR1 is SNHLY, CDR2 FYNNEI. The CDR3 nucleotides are TGTGCCAGCAGTGAAGGGACAGGGGGCTTTTTTAACTATGGCTACACCTTC. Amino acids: CASSEGTGGFFNYGYTF.

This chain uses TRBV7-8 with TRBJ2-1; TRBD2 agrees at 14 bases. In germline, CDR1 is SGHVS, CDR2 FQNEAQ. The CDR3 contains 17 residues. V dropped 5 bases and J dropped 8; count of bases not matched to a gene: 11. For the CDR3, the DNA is TGTGCCAGCAGCCCATTCCGACTAGCGGGAGGGAGATATGAGCAGTTCTTC. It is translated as CASSPFRLAGGRYEQFF. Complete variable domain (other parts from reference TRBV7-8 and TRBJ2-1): GAGVSQSPRYKVAKRGQDVALRCDPISGHVSLFWYQQALGQGPEFLTYFQNEAQLDKSGLPSDRFFAERPEGSVSTLKIQRTQQEDSAVYLCASSPFRLAGGRYEQFFGPGTRLTVL.

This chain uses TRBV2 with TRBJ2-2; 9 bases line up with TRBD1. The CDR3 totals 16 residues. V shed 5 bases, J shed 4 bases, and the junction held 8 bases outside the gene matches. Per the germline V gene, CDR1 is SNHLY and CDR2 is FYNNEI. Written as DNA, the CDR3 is TGTGCCAGCAGTCAAAAGGGGGGACAGGGCACCGGGGAGCTGTTTTTT. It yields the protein CASSQKGGQGTGELFF.

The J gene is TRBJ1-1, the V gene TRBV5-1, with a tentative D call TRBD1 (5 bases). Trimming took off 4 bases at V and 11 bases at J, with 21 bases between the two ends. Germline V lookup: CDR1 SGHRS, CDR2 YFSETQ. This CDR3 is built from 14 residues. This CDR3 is CASSPGWVTGGAFF. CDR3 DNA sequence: TGCGCCAGCAGCCCAGGTTGGGTCACGGGGGGGGCTTTCTTT.

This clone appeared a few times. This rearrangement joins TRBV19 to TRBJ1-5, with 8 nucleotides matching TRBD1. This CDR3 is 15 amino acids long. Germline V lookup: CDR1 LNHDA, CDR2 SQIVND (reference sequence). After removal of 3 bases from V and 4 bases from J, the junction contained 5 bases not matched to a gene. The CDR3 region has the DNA TGTGCCAGTAGTATTTTTACAGGGGGGAATCAGCCCCAGCATTTT. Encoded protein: CASSIFTGGNQPQHF. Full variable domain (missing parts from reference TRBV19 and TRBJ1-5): DGGITQSPKYLFRKEGQNVTLSCEQNLNHDAMYWYRQDPGQGLRLIYYSQIVNDFQKGDIAEGYSVSREKKESFPLTVTSAQKNPTAFYLCASSIFTGGNQPQHFGDGTRLSIL.

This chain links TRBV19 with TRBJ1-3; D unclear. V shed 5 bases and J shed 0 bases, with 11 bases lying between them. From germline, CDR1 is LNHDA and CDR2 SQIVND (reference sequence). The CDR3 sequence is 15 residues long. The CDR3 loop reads CASSHDSSSGNTIYF. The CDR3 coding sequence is TGTGCCAGTAGTCACGACTCGAGCTCTGGAAACACCATATATTTT.

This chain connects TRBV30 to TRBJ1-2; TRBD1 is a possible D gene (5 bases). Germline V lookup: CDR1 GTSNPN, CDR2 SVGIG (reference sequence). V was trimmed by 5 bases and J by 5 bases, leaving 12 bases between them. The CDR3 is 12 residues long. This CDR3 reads CAWGMTAYGYTF. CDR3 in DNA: TGTGCCTGGGGGATGACAGCTTATGGCTACACCTTC.